This T cell receptor (beta chain) was sequenced in a study of T cells in Graves' hyperthyroidism and ophthalmopathy. Study conclusions and caveats: Ophthalmopathy cases were set apart from stable hyperthyroidism by a 13 V-J model.

Comment on this clonotype: Its antigen is still unknown.

The CDR3 is 17 residues long. Germline V gene data show CDR1 as DFQATT and CDR2 as SNEGSKA (reference sequence). Trimming cost V 0 bases and J 1 base; bases outside gene matches: 11. From RNA transcripts, TCR beta CDR3 regions were amplified. Initially, a first-round RT-PCR of the TCR CDR3 employed the HTBI primer set. TCRdb reprocessed the multiplex PCR reads with MiXCR, giving one entry per CDR3 protein. The data show about 460,000 distinct CDR3 sequences, roughly 22% seen once. The chain carries TRBV20-1 and TRBJ2-5; 7 nucleotides line up with TRBD2. The TCR originated in a woman in her seventies with Graves' ophthalmopathy. The sequenced sample consisted of blood. The CDR3: CSARDSSASGSQETQYF. CDR3 nucleotides: TGCAGTGCTAGAGATTCGTCGGCTAGCGGAAGCCAAGAGACCCAGTACTTC.